This TCR beta chain was sequenced in a study of CDR3 diversity in severe acne. This CDR3 contains 16 residues. Per germline, CDR1 SGHRS and CDR2 YFSETQ. Trimming took 2 bases from V and 0 from J; bases not matched to a gene: 8. MiXCR, applied by TCRdb to the PCR reads, yields one record per CDR3 protein. The table has about 90,000 distinct CDR3 sequences, roughly half seen once; the top ten hold over 9.5%. This clonotype qualifies as medium-sized. V and J are TRBV5-1 and TRBJ2-7; 7 bases are a match to TRBD1. The TCR comes from a male donor in good health, serving as a control. Source material: blood. The CDR3 sequence is CASSFEGGLISYEQYF. The CDR3 coding sequence is TGCGCCAGCAGCTTCGAAGGGGGCCTCATCTCCTACGAGCAGTACTTC.